The rows below give T cell receptor beta chains drawn from one sample of a study of blood T cell repertoires in COVID-19. Repertoires were generated with immunoSEQ multiplex PCR, while TCRdb's copy carries only in-frame clones and drops some. The sample records some 150,000 clones, 87% being singletons. Input material: peripheral blood. The origin of the receptors is a man aged 50 or older with active COVID-19. CDR3s include the opening cysteine and the closing phenylalanine or tryptophan. The D gene is left open where the match is weak. Clone sizes are given selectively: once, few, many, or a class where the clone is expanded.

cdr3_aa	cdr3_nt	clone_size	d_call	j_call	v_call
CATKDRASGELFF	TGTGCTACCAAGGACAGGGCGAGCGGGGAGCTGTTTTTT	once	TRBD1	TRBJ2-2	TRBV12-5
CASSEQGADQPQHF	TGTGCCAGCAGCGAACAGGGGGCTGACCAGCCCCAGCATTTT	once	-	TRBJ1-5	TRBV21-1
CASSLGQGATEAFF	TGTGCCAGCAGCTTAGGACAGGGGGCAACTGAAGCTTTCTTT	-	TRBD1	TRBJ1-1	TRBV7-3
CASSRGRNTIYF	TGTGCCAGCTCCCGGGGGAGAAACACCATATATTTT	-	-	TRBJ1-3	TRBV12-3/TRBV12-4
CASSPTRTGELFF	TGCGCCAGCAGCCCGACTCGGACCGGGGAGCTGTTTTTT	-	-	TRBJ2-2	TRBV4-3
CASRITNRNTEAFF	TGTGCCAGCAGGATAACGAATAGGAACACTGAAGCTTTCTTT	-	-	TRBJ1-1	TRBV6-5
CATHRDSNIGELFF	TGCGCCACCCACCGCGACAGTAACATCGGGGAGCTGTTTTTT	-	-	TRBJ2-2	TRBV5-1
CASSFIRSSYNEQFF	TGTGCCAGCAGCTTTATAAGGAGCTCCTACAATGAGCAGTTCTTC	-	-	TRBJ2-1	TRBV11-2
CASSPAGRQETQYF	TGCGCCAGCAGCCCCGCAGGGCGCCAAGAGACCCAGTACTTC	once	-	TRBJ2-5	TRBV4-1
CASSITVDSPLHF	TGTGCCAGTAGTATAACAGTAGATTCACCCCTCCACTTT	-	-	TRBJ1-6	TRBV19
CASSPRFYNEQFF	TGTGCCAGTAGTCCCAGATTTTACAATGAGCAGTTCTTC	-	-	TRBJ2-1	TRBV19
CAWSADSVYNEQFF	TGTGCCTGGAGTGCAGACTCGGTATACAATGAGCAGTTCTTC	-	-	TRBJ2-1	TRBV30
CASSEYAPLVEQYF	TGCGCCAGCAGCGAGTATGCGCCCTTGGTCGAGCAGTACTTC	-	-	TRBJ2-7	TRBV10-2
CASRPPGLQNQETQYF	TGTGCCAGCAGACCTCCGGGACTGCAAAACCAAGAGACCCAGTACTTC	-	-	TRBJ2-5	TRBV6-2/TRBV6-3
CASSLALGQGGETQYF	TGTGCCAGCAGCTTAGCGCTAGGACAGGGGGGAGAGACCCAGTACTTC	-	TRBD1	TRBJ2-5	TRBV7-2
CASSQGGPYEQYF	TGTGCCAGCAGCCAAGGGGGGCCCTACGAGCAGTACTTC	-	-	TRBJ2-7	TRBV14